This TCR beta chain originates from a study of T cell repertoires in cytomegalovirus infection. Overall study context: Signatures in public TCR beta sequences pointed to both CMV infection and matching HLA type.

Study results and limitations: Clonotype analysis showed dominance of the ex vivo response by HLA-C-restricted CMV-specific TCR beta clonotypes.

Each CDR3 protein is one row after TCRdb ran MiXCR on the reads. The sample contains approximately 750,000 distinct CDR3 sequences, approximately 34% of which appear only once. This clonotype was seen at least ten times. The antigen is unknown. This receptor was obtained from a human donor in good health (CMV status not recorded). Some clones in this sample may be carry-over from other donors' samples. Source material: PBMCs.

The CDR3 DNA is TGTGCCAGCAGCACCGCCGGAGGGGGACGGGGAACGGTTCAGTACTTC. This sequence encodes CASSTAGGGRGTVQYF. The chain joins TRBV7-2 to TRBJ2-4, with D perhaps assigned TRBD1 or TRBD2 (6 bases each). The CDR3 covers 16 residues. Trimming shortened V by 5 bases and J by 11 bases, and 25 bases separated the two germline ends. Germline-derived CDR1 and CDR2 are SGHTA and FQGNSA.